This T cell receptor (beta chain) was found in a study of cytomegalovirus exposure and HLA in healthy donors. This CDR3 has 13 amino acids. The germline gives CDR1 ENHRY, CDR2 SYGVKD. V lost 6 bases to trimming and J lost 6 bases; unmatched junction nucleotides: 8. The PCR was carried out with 60 Vbeta primers and 13 Jbeta primers. Sequenced by immunoSEQ multiplex PCR; TCRdb stores in-frame clones only, minus some. This table holds about 240,000 clones, 82% found once. This receptor was identified in a woman aged 40-49 years in good health and CMV-seropositive. The sample comprised PBMCs. This chain connects TRBV10-3 to TRBJ2-7; 7 bases fit TRBD2. The CDR3 bases are TGTGCCATCAGCCTGGCGGGAGTCAGCGAGCAGTACTTC. Its translation: CAISLAGVSEQYF.